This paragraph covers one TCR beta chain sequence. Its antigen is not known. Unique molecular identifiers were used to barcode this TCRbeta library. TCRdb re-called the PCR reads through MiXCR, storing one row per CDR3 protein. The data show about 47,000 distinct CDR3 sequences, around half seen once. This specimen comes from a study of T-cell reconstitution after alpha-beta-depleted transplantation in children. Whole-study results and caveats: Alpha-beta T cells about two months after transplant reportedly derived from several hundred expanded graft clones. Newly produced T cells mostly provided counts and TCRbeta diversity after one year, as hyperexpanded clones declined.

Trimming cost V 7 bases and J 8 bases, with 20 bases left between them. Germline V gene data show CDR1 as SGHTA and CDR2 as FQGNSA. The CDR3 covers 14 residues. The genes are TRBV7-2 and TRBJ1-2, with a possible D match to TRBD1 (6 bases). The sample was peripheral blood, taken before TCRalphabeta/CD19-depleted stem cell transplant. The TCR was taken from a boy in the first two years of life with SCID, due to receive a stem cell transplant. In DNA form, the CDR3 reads TGTGCCAGCATCCTCAACAACAGGGTGGGCGGCTACACCTTC. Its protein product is CASILNNRVGGYTF.